The 17 T cell receptor beta chains given below trace back to one sample, sequenced in a study of shared clonotypes between healthy human individuals. The repertoire was sequenced with immunoSEQ multiplex PCR; TCRdb's copy has only in-frame clones and lacks some. The table shows about 2.4 million clones, with roughly 93% occurring only once. Material for sequencing was naive CD4+ T cells from PBMCs. Regarding subset: CD45RA+ positively selected. Receptors were obtained from a man aged 18 to 30 in good health. Some clones in this sample may be carry-over from other donors' samples.

This chain uses TRBV6-6 with TRBJ2-4; D is perhaps TRBD2 (6 bases). V was shortened by 7 bases and J by 1 base, with 17 bases between the two germline ends. The CDR3 is 16 amino acids. The germline CDR1 and CDR2 sequences are MNHNY and SVGAGI (reference sequence). The CDR3 protein is CASIVGGARAKNIQYF. In DNA form, the CDR3 reads TGTGCCAGCATAGTCGGGGGTGCGAGGGCCAAAAACATTCAGTACTTC.

This chain joins TRBV28 and TRBJ2-7; D is possibly TRBD1 (6 bases). The ends were cut back, 4 bases at V and 6 bases at J, with 10 bases in the middle. There are 12 residues in the CDR3. Looked up from germline, CDR1 is MDHEN and CDR2 is SYDVKM. The CDR3 loop is CASSYRETEQYF. The CDR3 DNA reads as TGTGCCAGCAGTTACAGGGAAACCGAGCAGTACTTC.

This chain joins TRBV5-1 and TRBJ2-1, with TRBD2 identical over 10 bases. Germline assignment: CDR1 SGHRS and CDR2 YFSETQ. This CDR3 has 15 residues. The trim removed 2 bases at V and 4 bases at J, leaving 3 bases unmatched. CDR3 region: CASSFTSGMYNEQFF. The CDR3 nucleotides read TGCGCCAGCAGCTTCACTAGCGGGATGTACAATGAGCAGTTCTTC. The full variable domain, in which reference TRBV5-1 and TRBJ2-1 provide the parts outside the CDR3, is KAGVTQTPRYLIKTRGQQVTLSCSPISGHRSVSWYQQTPGQGLQFLFEYFSETQRNKGNFPGRFSGRQFSNSRSEMNVSTLELGDSALYLCASSFTSGMYNEQFFGPGTRLTVL.

The chain employs TRBV27 and TRBJ2-5; 10 positions match TRBD1. This CDR3 is 17 amino acids long. The V and J ends lost 6 bases and 5 bases, in that order; junction bases with no gene match: 15. Per germline, CDR1 MNHEY and CDR2 SMNVEV (reference sequence). CDR3 sequence reads: CASRGTGVYPRGETQYF. As DNA, the CDR3 is TGTGCCAGCAGGGGGACAGGGGTGTATCCGAGGGGGGAGACCCAGTACTTC.

V gene TRBV18 combines with J gene TRBJ1-1, with D possibly TRBD1 on 6 matching bases. Germline CDR1 reads KGHSH; CDR2 reads LQKENI. The CDR3 sequence is 14 residues long. Trimming cost V 2 bases and J 3 bases, with 10 bases left between them. In DNA form, the CDR3 reads TGTGCCAGCTCACCATTGAACAGGGACACTGAAGCTTTCTTT. Its translation: CASSPLNRDTEAFF.

The CDR3 DNA follows: TGTGCCAGCCTTGCGGTCGGCGAGCAGTACTTC. Its translation: CASLAVGEQYF. The chain couples TRBV28 to TRBJ2-7; D unresolved. V lost 8 bases to trimming and J lost 6 bases, with 11 bases between them. The CDR3 is made up of 11 amino acids. Germline lookup yields CDR1 MDHEN and CDR2 SYDVKM.

The CDR3 bases are TGCGCCAGCAGCTTTCTACAGGGAGGGTATGGCTACACCTTC. Translated, it gives CASSFLQGGYGYTF. This chain joins TRBV5-1 and TRBJ1-2, with D perhaps TRBD1 (6 bases). The germline V gene has CDR1 SGHRS and CDR2 YFSETQ. The CDR3 length is 14 residues. Trimming left V 2 bases short and J 5 bases short, with 13 bases between.

This chain uses TRBV25-1 with TRBJ2-1; possibly TRBD2 for D (7 bases). The CDR3 consists of 17 residues. In germline, CDR1 is MGHDK, CDR2 SYGVNS. The ends were cut back, 1 base at V and 5 bases at J, with 18 bases in the middle. For the CDR3, the DNA is TGTGCCAGCAGTGAATCTGCCGGGGGGCGGCTGGACAATGAGCAGTTCTTC. Residues: CASSESAGGRLDNEQFF.

DNA for the CDR3: TGTGCCAGCAGCTGGGGGGCAGGGAATAACTATGGCTACACCTTC. Translation: CASSWGAGNNYGYTF. V usage is TRBV28 and J usage is TRBJ1-2; TRBD1 is a possible D gene (6 bases). CDR1 is MDHEN and CDR2 is SYDVKM in the germline V gene. Trimming removed 6 bases at V and 1 base at J, with 15 bases between. The CDR3 is 15 residues long.

The chain uses TRBV6-5 and TRBJ2-7; tentative D call: TRBD1 (6 bases). The CDR3 has 15 amino acids. The germline gives CDR1 MNHEY, CDR2 SVGAGI. Deletions cut 2 bases from V and 2 bases from J, with 13 bases between. For the CDR3, the DNA is TGTGCCAGCAGTTACGACCGGGACATACCCTACGAGCAGTACTTC. Amino acid sequence: CASSYDRDIPYEQYF.

The genes are TRBV5-8 and TRBJ1-4; 10 nucleotides line up with TRBD1. The V segment lost 0 bases and the J segment 7 bases; nucleotides outside the gene matches: 0. Germline CDR1 is SGHTS and CDR2 is YDEGEE. CDR3 length: 14 amino acids. The CDR3 nucleotides are TGTGCCAGCAGCTTGGGGACAGGGGGTGAAAAACTGTTTTTT. It specifies CASSLGTGGEKLFF.

The V and J genes are TRBV9 and TRBJ2-1; the match to TRBD2 covers 8 bases. The CDR3 length is 15 residues. V lost 8 bases, J lost 5 bases, and 12 bases stayed unmatched. CDR1 SGDLS and CDR2 YYNGEE come from the germline V gene. This chain's CDR3 is CASSREGLGDNEQFF. Here the CDR3 DNA reads TGTGCCAGTAGCAGGGAGGGACTAGGAGACAATGAGCAGTTCTTC.

The J gene is TRBJ2-5, the V gene TRBV11-2; 10 nucleotides agree with TRBD1. Germline CDR1 and CDR2: SGHAT and FQNNGV. The CDR3 runs to 15 residues. V trimming: 5 bases; J trimming: 5 bases; junction bases outside the gene matches: 8. This CDR3 reads CASSMGTGAGETQYF. CDR3 nucleotide sequence: TGTGCCAGCAGCATGGGGACAGGGGCTGGCGAGACCCAGTACTTC.

CDR3 protein: CATLPTLLRHYGYTF. Here the CDR3 DNA reads TGTGCCACCCTACCGACACTCCTTCGGCACTATGGCTACACCTTC. V usage is TRBV6-5 and J usage is TRBJ1-2; no clear D gene. CDR3 size: 15 residues. The germline gives CDR1 MNHEY, CDR2 SVGAGI. Trimming took off 10 bases at V and 3 bases at J, with 21 bases between the two ends.

The CDR3 here is CASTPSSGVGEQYF. In DNA, the CDR3 is TGTGCCAGCACCCCATCCTCGGGGGTCGGGGAGCAGTACTTC. The chain employs TRBV21-1 and TRBJ2-7; the table names TRBD2, a call not compared with the DNA. TRBV21-1 represents a pseudogene. CDR3 size: 14 residues.

This chain joins TRBV27 and TRBJ2-7; perhaps TRBD2 as D (6 bases). The CDR3 loop spans 15 amino acids. V lost 2 bases to trimming and J lost 6 bases, with 17 bases between them. Germline assignment: CDR1 MNHEY and CDR2 SMNVEV (reference sequence). CDR3: CASSLLQTSFPEQYF. CDR3 DNA sequence: TGTGCCAGCAGTTTACTCCAGACTAGTTTCCCCGAGCAGTACTTC.

This chain's CDR3 is CSVAWGSGNTIYF. CDR3 in DNA: TGCAGCGTTGCGTGGGGCTCTGGAAACACCATATATTTT. The J gene is TRBJ1-3, the V gene TRBV29-1; D gene uncertain. Germline CDR1 is SQVTM and CDR2 is ANQGSEA. This CDR3 contains 13 residues. The V gene lost 4 bases and the J gene lost 0 bases, with 7 bases spanning the gap.